There are a few counts of the clone carrying this T cell receptor beta chain. Its target is not known. V was trimmed by 5 bases and J by 1 base, leaving 14 bases between them. The CDR3 spans 16 residues. Germline lookup yields CDR1 SNHLY and CDR2 FYNNEI. The source of the sample is a study of cytomegalovirus exposure and HLA in healthy donors. The study's findings and limits: Cytomegalovirus association was assigned to about 180 TCR beta chains. Links to common viral pathogens appeared, in a later analysis, for several of the most significant clusters. Previously analyzed data showed that most TCR beta V segments were productive at a frequency of about 90% or about 30%. At a 0.05 false discovery rate, a later analysis found some 18,000 TCR beta sequences to be associated with HLA alleles.

PCR primers comprised 60 Vbeta and 13 Jbeta primers. Sequencing was performed with immunoSEQ multiplex PCR; in TCRdb, only in-frame clones are kept and a portion is missing. The data show 150,000 to 200,000 clones, with around 72% seen just once and 7% to 7.5% held by the top ten. This TCR was recovered from a man aged 35-49 years in good health and CMV-seropositive. Sequencing was done on a sample of PBMCs. This chain uses TRBV2 with TRBJ1-4; TRBD1 might be the D (5 bases). The CDR3, as DNA: TGTGCCAGCAGTTCAAGCGGGGGGGTAACTAATGAAAAACTGTTTTTT. Its translation is CASSSSGGVTNEKLFF.